The T cell receptor (beta chain) described here comes from a study of regulatory T cells in long-lasting Graves disease. This clonotype was detected ten times or more. Time point described: newly diagnosed GD, antithyroid drugs for less than 3 months. After RNA was extracted from PBMCs, the TCR library was made from it. Germline CDR1 MNHNS, CDR2 SASEGT. The CDR3 is 17 residues long. V lost 5 bases to trimming and J lost 3 bases; unmatched junction nucleotides: 10. Investigators prepared the TCR beta libraries by applying iRepertoire HTBI primers and Arm-PCR of CDR3 regions. TCRdb fed the multiplex PCR reads into MiXCR, producing one record per CDR3 protein. The sample lists a few hundred thousand distinct CDR3 sequences, approximately 12% occurring once. The data also belong to a second study, concerning T cells in Graves' hyperthyroidism and ophthalmopathy.

The chain combines TRBV6-1 with TRBJ2-2, with 9 bases lining up with TRBD1. Source: peripheral blood mononuclear cells (PBMCs), taken at new diagnosis, from a patient treated with antithyroid drugs. The origin of this receptor is a woman under 30 with Graves disease. DNA for the CDR3: TGTGCCAGCAGTACAGGGGGCCACATTAACGACACCGGGGAGCTGTTTTTT. Protein sequence: CASSTGGHINDTGELFF.